Each of the 22 T cell receptor beta chains below was sequenced from the same sample in a study of immune evolution from preneoplasia to lung adenocarcinoma. The data were produced by immunoSEQ multiplex PCR, yet TCRdb's version contains in-frame clones alone and is incomplete. The sample holds approximately 9,700 clones, around three quarters seen once. The sequenced sample consisted of FFPE minimally invasive lung adenocarcinoma tissue. The receptors here all came from a person in their 70s with lung adenocarcinoma.

The J gene is TRBJ2-7, the V gene TRBV7-8; D may be TRBD1 (6 bases). Trimming stripped 7 bases from V and 3 bases from J, with 16 bases between. CDR3 size: 14 residues. Per germline, CDR1 SGHVS and CDR2 FQNEAQ. CDR3 amino acids: CASTTVGQNYEQYF. In DNA form, the CDR3 reads TGTGCCAGCACCACCGTTGGACAGAACTACGAGCAGTACTTC.

This chain uses TRBV4-3 with TRBJ2-1; 10 positions match TRBD2. The V gene end was trimmed by 4 bases and the J gene end by 4 bases; junction bases not matched to a gene: 10. The CDR3 totals 17 residues. The germline CDR1 and CDR2 sequences are LGHNA and YSLEER. The CDR3 spells CASSPQVGLAAYNEQFF. CDR3 in DNA: TGCGCCAGCAGCCCTCAGGTCGGACTAGCGGCTTACAATGAGCAGTTCTTC.

CDR3 protein: CATSRWGSYNEQFF. The CDR3 nucleotides are TGTGCCACCTCTCGATGGGGGTCCTACAATGAGCAGTTCTTC. This chain connects TRBV15 to TRBJ2-1; D may match TRBD1 or TRBD2 (5 bases each). V was cut by 8 bases and J by 1 base, with 12 bases left in between. CDR1 LNHNV and CDR2 YYDKDF come from the germline V gene (reference sequence). The CDR3 has 14 amino acids.

This chain connects TRBV9 to TRBJ2-1; D might be TRBD1 (5 bases). Germline values: CDR1 SGDLS, CDR2 YYNGEE. The V gene lost 2 bases and the J gene lost 3 bases, with 12 bases spanning the gap. CDR3 length: 15 residues. CDR3 in DNA: TGTGCCAGCAGCGTTGACAGTATGGGCTACAATGAGCAGTTCTTC. Amino acid sequence: CASSVDSMGYNEQFF.

The rearrangement joins TRBV4-1 to TRBJ2-7; weak D call: TRBD1 (6 bases). The V end lost 3 bases, the J end lost 6 bases, and 15 bases lay between the germline ends. The germline V gene encodes CDR1 MGHRA and CDR2 YSYEKL. The CDR3 has 14 amino acids. CDR3 region: CASSQTYRVSEQYF. As DNA, the CDR3 is TGCGCCAGCAGCCAGACTTACAGGGTATCCGAGCAGTACTTC.

This rearrangement joins TRBV27 to TRBJ1-4; 11 bases line up with TRBD1. Germline loops: CDR1 MNHEY, CDR2 SMNVEV (reference sequence). The CDR3 runs to 17 residues. The trim removed 3 bases at V and 8 bases at J, leaving 11 bases unmatched. In nucleotides, the CDR3 is TGTGCCAGCAGTTTGAGGACAGGGGGCGCGGGCGGAGAAAAACTGTTTTTT. Its translation is CASSLRTGGAGGEKLFF.

The genes are TRBV7-8 and TRBJ2-6; D possibly matches TRBD1 or TRBD2 (5 bases each). With 5 bases removed from V and 1 base from J, the gap between germline ends came to 9 bases. Germline-derived CDR1 and CDR2 are SGHVS and FQNEAQ. This CDR3 spans 15 amino acids. CDR3 sequence reads: CASSRGVSGANVLTF. The CDR3 bases are TGTGCCAGCAGCAGAGGGGTGTCTGGGGCCAACGTCCTGACTTTC.

This clone has just a few counts. The chain links TRBV9 to TRBJ2-6; D not resolved. Between the trimmed V and J ends, which lost 0 bases and 0 bases, there was a span of 4 bases. Looked up from germline, CDR1 is SGDLS and CDR2 is YYNGEE. This CDR3 has 15 residues. The CDR3, as DNA: TGTGCCAGCAGCGTAGAATCCTCTGGGGCCAACGTCCTGACTTTC. Protein sequence: CASSVESSGANVLTF.

The chain joins TRBV18 to TRBJ1-5; the match to TRBD1 covers 8 bases. The CDR3 has 14 residues. Unmatched junction bases numbered 2, after V lost 3 bases and J lost 4 bases. The germline V gene has CDR1 KGHSH and CDR2 LQKENI. CDR3 nucleotide sequence: TGTGCCAGCTCACCCGGGACAGGAAATCAGCCCCAGCATTTT. Amino acids: CASSPGTGNQPQHF. Looking up the rest from reference TRBV18 and TRBJ1-5 gives the full variable domain: NAGVMQNPRHLVRRRGQEARLRCSPMKGHSHVYWYRQLPEEGLKFMVYLQKENIIDESGMPKERFSAEFPKEGPSILRIQQVVRGDSAAYFCASSPGTGNQPQHFGDGTRLSIL.

The chain couples TRBV4-2 to TRBJ2-7; 9 nucleotides match TRBD1. The V gene end was trimmed by 0 bases and the J gene end by 2 bases; junction bases not matched to a gene: 2. CDR1 LGHNA and CDR2 YNFKEQ come from the germline V gene. The CDR3 is 15 amino acids. CDR3 sequence (DNA): TGTGCCAGCAGCCAAGAGGGACAGGGAACCTACGAGCAGTACTTC. Amino acid sequence: CASSQEGQGTYEQYF.

The J gene is TRBJ1-5, the V gene TRBV6-5, with TRBD1 matching 12 bases. Trimming removed 7 bases from V and 7 bases from J; junction bases left unmatched: 8. The CDR3 sequence is 15 residues long. Germline V CDR1 and CDR2: MNHEY, SVGAGI. Here the CDR3 reads CASKRDRGPKQPQHF. The CDR3 region has the DNA TGTGCCAGCAAGCGGGACAGGGGGCCTAAACAGCCCCAGCATTTT.

The chain joins TRBV13 to TRBJ1-3, with TRBD1 matching over 10 bases. With 5 bases clipped from V and 5 bases from J, the junction kept 6 bases outside the gene matches. The germline V gene has CDR1 PRHDT and CDR2 FYEKMQ (reference sequence). The CDR3 spans 15 residues. CDR3 sequence: CASSLGQGSRNTIYF. The CDR3 DNA follows: TGTGCCAGCAGCCTGGGACAGGGGAGCCGAAACACCATATATTTT.

The chain links TRBV30 to TRBJ2-2; weak D call: TRBD2 (6 bases). The ends were cut back, 4 bases at V and 7 bases at J, with 16 bases in the middle. This CDR3 spans 14 amino acids. The V gene's germline CDR1 is GTSNPN and CDR2 SVGIG (reference sequence). The chain's CDR3 is CAWNRGMISGELFF. The CDR3 coding sequence is TGTGCCTGGAATCGGGGGATGATCAGCGGGGAGCTGTTTTTT.

The rearrangement uses TRBV19 and TRBJ2-3; 13 bases line up with TRBD2. The CDR3 is made up of 17 amino acids. Germline CDR1 LNHDA, CDR2 SQIVND (reference sequence). With 5 bases clipped from V and 2 bases from J, the junction kept 7 bases outside the gene matches. The CDR3 loop is CASSPEGTSGATDTQYF. Here the CDR3 DNA reads TGTGCCAGTAGTCCCGAGGGGACTAGCGGGGCCACAGATACGCAGTATTTT.

This clone was observed a few times. The chain uses TRBV6-4 and TRBJ2-1; D might be TRBD2 (6 bases). This CDR3 contains 15 residues. Germline loops: CDR1 MRHNA, CDR2 SNTAGT. Trimming left V 4 bases short and J 5 bases short, with 15 bases between. CDR3 DNA sequence: TGTGCCAGCAGTGTAGGGGAGGCCCCCCACAATGAGCAGTTCTTC. Amino acid sequence: CASSVGEAPHNEQFF.

CDR3 sequence: CASSPGGFRTYEQYF. As DNA, the CDR3 is TGTGCCAGCAGCCCTGGGGGGTTTCGTACCTACGAGCAGTACTTC. The rearrangement links TRBV14 to TRBJ2-7, with a tentative D call TRBD2 (6 bases). The CDR3 is made up of 15 amino acids. Germline assignment: CDR1 SGHDN and CDR2 FVKESK. V lost 4 bases and J 2 bases, leaving 15 bases between the germline ends.

This clone has only one observation. This chain uses TRBV30 with TRBJ2-7; the D gene is possibly TRBD2 (5 bases). The CDR3 is 13 amino acids. Germline-derived CDR1 and CDR2 are GTSNPN and SVGIG (reference sequence). Trimming took 3 bases from V and 0 from J, leaving 9 bases between them. The CDR3 DNA is TGTGCCTGGAGAGCGGAAGACTCCTACGAGCAGTACTTC. It yields the protein CAWRAEDSYEQYF.

The rearrangement uses TRBV30 and TRBJ2-7; no clear D. The CDR3 has 13 amino acids. Trimming left V 0 bases short and J 2 bases short, with 8 bases between. Per the germline V gene, CDR1 is GTSNPN and CDR2 is SVGIG (reference sequence). The CDR3: CAWSVATPYEQYF. In nucleotides, the CDR3 is TGTGCCTGGAGTGTAGCCACACCCTACGAGCAGTACTTC.

This clone was observed a few times. The rearrangement uses TRBV28 and TRBJ1-2; a weak D match, TRBD1 (6 bases). Germline V gene sequence: CDR1 MDHEN, CDR2 SYDVKM. This CDR3 is 14 amino acids long. V was pared by 3 bases and J by 4 bases, with 12 bases between. CDR3 nucleotide sequence: TGTGCCAGCAGTTTGGGGGGGCGCAGCTATGGCTACACCTTC. Protein: CASSLGGRSYGYTF.

The chain is built from TRBV28 and TRBJ1-1; weak D call: TRBD1 (6 bases). The CDR3 sequence is 14 residues long. Per germline, CDR1 MDHEN and CDR2 SYDVKM. The germline V and J ends were trimmed by 6 bases and 3 bases, with 14 bases remaining between them. CDR3 nucleotides: TGTGCCAGCAGCACAGGGTTCAGGGACACTGAAGCTTTCTTT. It yields the protein CASSTGFRDTEAFF.

This chain uses TRBV6-5 with TRBJ1-6; D uncertain. Trimming took 0 bases from V and 7 from J, leaving 10 bases between them. The CDR3 has 15 residues. Germline CDR1 reads MNHEY; CDR2 reads SVGAGI. In DNA, the CDR3 is TGTGCCAGCAGTTACTCTCCTACAATGAATTCACCCCTCCACTTT. Translated: CASSYSPTMNSPLHF.

The sample holds a few counts of this clone. The V gene is TRBV18, the J gene TRBJ2-7, with D possibly called TRBD1 or TRBD2 (5 bases each). V lost 2 bases, J lost 5 bases, and 13 bases lay in between. Germline V CDR1 and CDR2: KGHSH, LQKENI. This CDR3 is built from 14 residues. CDR3 nucleotide sequence: TGTGCCAGCTCACCAAGGGACGGCTTCAACGAGCAGTACTTC. Residues: CASSPRDGFNEQYF. Full variable domain (remainder filled in from reference TRBV18 and TRBJ2-7): NAGVMQNPRHLVRRRGQEARLRCSPMKGHSHVYWYRQLPEEGLKFMVYLQKENIIDESGMPKERFSAEFPKEGPSILRIQQVVRGDSAAYFCASSPRDGFNEQYFGPGTRLTVT.